This T cell receptor beta chain came from a study of blood T cell repertoires in COVID-19. Trimming took 5 bases from V and 6 from J; bases not matched to a gene: 8. CDR1 is SGHTA, CDR2 FQGNSA, per germline. The CDR3 is made up of 15 amino acids. Sequenced by immunoSEQ multiplex PCR; TCRdb stores in-frame clones only, minus some. The sample lists roughly 280,000 clones; around 90% were seen once. Participants were aged about 18 to 95 years, lived in about 26 US areas, and enrolled virtually. The sample comprised PBMCs or T cells enriched from blood (not recorded which). The chain employs TRBV7-2 and TRBJ2-1; TRBD1 agrees at 9 bases. The sequence derives from a woman in her 50s who had recovered from COVID-19. The CDR3 spells CASSLGTGNFNEQFF. The CDR3 region has the DNA TGTGCCAGCAGCCTGGGGACAGGGAATTTCAATGAGCAGTTCTTC.